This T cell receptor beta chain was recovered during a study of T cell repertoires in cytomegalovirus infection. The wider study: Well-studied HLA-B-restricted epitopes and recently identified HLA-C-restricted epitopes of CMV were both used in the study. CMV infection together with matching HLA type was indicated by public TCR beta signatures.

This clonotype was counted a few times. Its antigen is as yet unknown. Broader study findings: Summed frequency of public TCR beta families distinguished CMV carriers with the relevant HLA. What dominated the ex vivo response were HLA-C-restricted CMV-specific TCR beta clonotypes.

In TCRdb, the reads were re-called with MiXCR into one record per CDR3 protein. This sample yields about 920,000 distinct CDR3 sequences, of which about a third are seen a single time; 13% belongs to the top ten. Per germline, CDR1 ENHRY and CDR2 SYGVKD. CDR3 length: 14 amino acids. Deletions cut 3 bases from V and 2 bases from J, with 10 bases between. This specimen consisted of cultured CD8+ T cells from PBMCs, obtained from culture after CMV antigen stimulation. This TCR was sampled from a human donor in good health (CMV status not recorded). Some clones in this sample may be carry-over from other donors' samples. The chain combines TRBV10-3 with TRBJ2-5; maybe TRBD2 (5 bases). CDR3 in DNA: TGTGCCATCAGTGACGGAGGCGGTCAAGAGACCCAGTACTTC. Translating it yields CAISDGGGQETQYF.